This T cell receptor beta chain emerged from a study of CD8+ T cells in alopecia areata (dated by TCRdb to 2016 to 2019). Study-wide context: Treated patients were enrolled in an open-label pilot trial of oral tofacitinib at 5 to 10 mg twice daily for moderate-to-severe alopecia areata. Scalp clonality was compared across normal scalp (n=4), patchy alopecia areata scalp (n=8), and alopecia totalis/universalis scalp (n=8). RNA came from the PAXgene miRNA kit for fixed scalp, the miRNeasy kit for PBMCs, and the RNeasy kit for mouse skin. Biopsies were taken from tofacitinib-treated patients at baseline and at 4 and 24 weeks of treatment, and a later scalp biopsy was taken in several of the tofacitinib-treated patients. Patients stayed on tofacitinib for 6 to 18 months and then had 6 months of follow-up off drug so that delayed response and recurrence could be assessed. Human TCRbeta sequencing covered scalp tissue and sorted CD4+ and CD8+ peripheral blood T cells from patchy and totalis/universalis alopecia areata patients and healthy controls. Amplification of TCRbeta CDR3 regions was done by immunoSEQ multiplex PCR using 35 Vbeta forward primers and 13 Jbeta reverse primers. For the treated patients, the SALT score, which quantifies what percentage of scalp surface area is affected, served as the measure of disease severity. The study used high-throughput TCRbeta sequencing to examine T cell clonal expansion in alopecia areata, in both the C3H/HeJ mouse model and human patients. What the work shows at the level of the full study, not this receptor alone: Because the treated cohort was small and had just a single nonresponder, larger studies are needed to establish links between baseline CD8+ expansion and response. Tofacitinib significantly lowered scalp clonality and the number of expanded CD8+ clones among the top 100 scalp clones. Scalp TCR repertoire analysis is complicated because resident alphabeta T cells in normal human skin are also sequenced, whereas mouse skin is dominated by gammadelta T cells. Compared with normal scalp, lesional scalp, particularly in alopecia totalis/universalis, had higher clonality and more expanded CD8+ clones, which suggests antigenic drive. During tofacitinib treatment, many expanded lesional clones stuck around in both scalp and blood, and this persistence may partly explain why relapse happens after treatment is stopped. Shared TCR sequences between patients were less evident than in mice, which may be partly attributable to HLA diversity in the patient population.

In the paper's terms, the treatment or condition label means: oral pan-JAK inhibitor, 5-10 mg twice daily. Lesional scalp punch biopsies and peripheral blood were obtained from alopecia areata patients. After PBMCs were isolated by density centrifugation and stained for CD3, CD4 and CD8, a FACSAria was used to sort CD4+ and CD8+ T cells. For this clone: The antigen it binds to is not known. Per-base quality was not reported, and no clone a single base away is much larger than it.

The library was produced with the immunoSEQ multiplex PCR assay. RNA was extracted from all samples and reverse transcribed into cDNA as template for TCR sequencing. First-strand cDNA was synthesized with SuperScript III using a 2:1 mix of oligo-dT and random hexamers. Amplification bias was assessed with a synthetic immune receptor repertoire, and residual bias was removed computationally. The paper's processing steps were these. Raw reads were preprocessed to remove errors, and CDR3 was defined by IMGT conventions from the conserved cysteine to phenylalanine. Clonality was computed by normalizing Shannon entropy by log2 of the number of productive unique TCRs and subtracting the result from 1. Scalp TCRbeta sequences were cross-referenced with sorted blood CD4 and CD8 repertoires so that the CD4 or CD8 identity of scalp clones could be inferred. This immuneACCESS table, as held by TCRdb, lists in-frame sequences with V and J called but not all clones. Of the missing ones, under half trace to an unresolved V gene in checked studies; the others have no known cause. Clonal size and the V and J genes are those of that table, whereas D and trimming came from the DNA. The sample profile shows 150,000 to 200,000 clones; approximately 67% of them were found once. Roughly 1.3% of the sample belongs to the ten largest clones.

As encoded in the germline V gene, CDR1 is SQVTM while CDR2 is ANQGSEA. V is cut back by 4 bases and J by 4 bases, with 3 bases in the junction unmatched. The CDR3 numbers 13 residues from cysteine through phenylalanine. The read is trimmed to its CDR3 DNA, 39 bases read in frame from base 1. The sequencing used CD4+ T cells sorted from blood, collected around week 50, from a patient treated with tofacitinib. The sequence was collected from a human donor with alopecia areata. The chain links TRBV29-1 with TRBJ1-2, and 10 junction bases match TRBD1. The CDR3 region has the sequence CSVARTGGYGYTF. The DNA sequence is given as TGCAGCGTTGCCCGGACAGGGGGCTATGGCTACACCTTC.